This T cell receptor (beta chain) was documented in a study of shared clonotypes between healthy human individuals. Overall study findings and caveats: In having few donors, the study represented limited genetic and exposure-history diversity. The naive CD4 repertoires of several donors were compared, and around 5% of clonotypes were shared.

The test was conducted at deep level. The table came from immunoSEQ multiplex PCR; TCRdb's copy has only in-frame clones and leaves some out. The sample shows 2 million to 2.5 million clones, about 94% of them seen only once. On this clone: What it recognizes is unknown.

It was CD45RO-negative cells, positively selected for CCR7, that made up naive CD8 cells, with terminally differentiated effector memory CD45RA+ cells excluded. Donors comprised healthy HIV-negative adults lacking recent acute infections or vaccinations. Germline CDR1 and CDR2: SQVTM and ANQGSEA. This CDR3 has 13 amino acids. Deletions cut 7 bases from V and 6 bases from J, with 15 bases between. The source of this sequence is a man younger than 35 in good health. Sequencing input: naive CD8+ T cells sorted from blood. V usage is TRBV29-1 and J usage is TRBJ2-2, with D hard to call. This chain's CDR3 is CSATKALAGELFF. As DNA, the CDR3 is TGCAGCGCCACTAAAGCCTTAGCCGGGGAGCTGTTTTTT.